The 10 T cell receptor beta chains below were found in one sample sequenced in a study of CXCR3-negative and CXCR3-positive naive CD8 T cells (dated by TCRdb to about 2019). The instrument given in TCRdb is NextSeq 550. The Human TCR Profiling Kit (MiLaboratory) was used to prepare UMI-labeled 5' RACE TRB cDNA libraries. TCRdb reprocessed the reads, reporting each CDR3 protein sequence once and no DNA. This sample's clone table shows 75,000 or so distinct CDR3 sequences. The ten largest make up 1.6% of the sample. The sequencing sample was made of naive CXCR3- CD8+ T cells from blood. The cell subset or site label corresponds to: CD45RO-CCR7+CD27+CD95- naive CD8+ T cells lacking CXCR3 (TNR3-). These receptors all stem from a human donor in good health. Some clones in this sample may be carry-over from other donors' samples.

V usage is TRBV12-3 or TRBV12-4 and J usage is TRBJ2-7; TCRdb's assignment of TRBD1 cannot be checked, as there is no DNA. The CDR3 runs to 16 residues. CDR3 loop: CASSRRTGTDSYEQYF.

This sequence joins TRBV12-3 or TRBV12-4 and TRBJ2-3; TCRdb's D gene call, TRBD2, goes unchecked for lack of DNA. This CDR3 region has 19 residues. CDR3 region: CASRPFSLTSGRSTDTQYF.

The rearrangement links TRBV12-3 or TRBV12-4 to TRBJ2-1. The CDR3 is 16 amino acids. CDR3 amino acids: CASSSELASSYNEQFF.

The chain has TRBV29-1 and TRBJ2-7; TCRdb's D gene call, TRBD1, goes unchecked for lack of DNA. The CDR3 covers 13 residues. The germline CDR1 and CDR2 sequences are SQVTM and ANQGSEA. The chain's CDR3 is CSVDGGYSYEQYF.

The chain links TRBV11-2 to TRBJ2-5; checking the TCRdb D call of TRBD1 is not possible without DNA. The CDR3 runs 17 residues. Germline V CDR1 and CDR2: SGHAT, FQNNGV. CDR3 sequence: CASSLYPVAGEQETQYF.

J is TRBJ2-1 and V is TRBV11-1. The CDR3 spans 11 residues. Germline CDR1 reads SGHAT; CDR2 reads FQDESV (reference sequence). CDR3 loop: CASGLHNEQFF.

The CDR3 region is CASSLSGGDSYEQYF. The chain carries TRBV12-3 or TRBV12-4 and TRBJ2-7; the TCRdb D gene call, TRBD2, has no DNA to confirm it. The CDR3 contains 15 residues.

The V gene is TRBV4-3, the J gene TRBJ2-7; TCRdb gives TRBD1 as the D gene, but with no DNA this cannot be confirmed. CDR1 is LGHNA, CDR2 YSLEER, per germline. The CDR3 runs to 15 residues. The CDR3 loop reads CASSHTGQGFYEQYF.

The chain links TRBV7-2 to TRBJ2-1. This CDR3 has 15 residues. Germline V gene lookup returns CDR1 SGHTA and CDR2 FQGNSA. The CDR3 region is CASSLGQGPYNEQFF.

CDR3 loop: CASSQQGEGYEQYF. The gene calls are TRBV28 and TRBJ2-7; TCRdb reports TRBD1, a call that lacks DNA to check it against. The CDR3 spans 14 residues. From germline, CDR1 is MDHEN and CDR2 SYDVKM. The variable domain in full, with the rest retrieved from reference TRBV28 and TRBJ2-7, is DVKVTQSSRYLVKRTGEKVFLECVQDMDHENMFWYRQDPGLGLRLIYFSYDVKMKEKGDIPEGYSVSREKKERFSLILESASTNQTSMYLCASSQQGEGYEQYFGPGTRLTVT.